A selection of T cell receptor beta chains follows, all from one sample in a study of blood T cell repertoires in COVID-19. Assay used: immunoSEQ multiplex PCR; TCRdb lists only in-frame clones, some missing. The sample has around 300,000 clones; approximately 86% are singletons. The sample was peripheral blood. The receptor set was obtained from a woman in her sixties or seventies with COVID-19, enrolled during active disease. The CDR3 runs from the conserved cysteine through the conserved F or W. The order of the fields is V gene, J gene, clone size, D gene, CDR3 protein, CDR3 DNA. The D gene is left open where the match is weak. A row's size may be missing; if present it is once, few, many or a size class.

V: TRBV7-2
J: TRBJ2-5
size: -
D: -
CDR3: CASSLSSYQETQYF
DNA: TGTGCCAGCAGCTTATCTTCGTACCAAGAGACCCAGTACTTC

V: TRBV7-2
J: TRBJ2-7
size: -
D: TRBD1
CDR3: CASSRRQGPPYEQYF
DNA: TGTGCCAGCAGCCGCCGACAGGGGCCTCCCTACGAGCAGTACTTC

V: TRBV5-4
J: TRBJ2-5
size: -
D: -
CDR3: CASSRRQPQETQYF
DNA: TGTGCCAGCAGCCGCCGACAGCCTCAAGAGACCCAGTACTTC

V: TRBV7-9
J: TRBJ2-5
size: -
D: TRBD2
CDR3: CASSYYGLAGGWETQYF
DNA: TGTGCCAGCAGCTATTACGGACTAGCGGGGGGATGGGAGACCCAGTACTTC

V: TRBV19
J: TRBJ2-2
size: -
D: TRBD1
CDR3: CASRIRRGQGGNGELFF
DNA: TGTGCCAGTAGAATCCGAAGGGGACAGGGGGGTAACGGGGAGCTGTTTTTT

V: TRBV4-1
J: TRBJ1-1
size: -
D: -
CDR3: CASSTRGGLNTEAFF
DNA: TGCGCCAGCAGCACACGTGGGGGGTTGAACACTGAAGCTTTCTTT

V: TRBV6-2/TRBV6-3
J: TRBJ2-3
size: -
D: TRBD2
CDR3: CASSYRPAGGGDTQYF
DNA: TGTGCCAGCAGTTATCGACCCGCGGGGGGAGGAGATACGCAGTATTTT

V: TRBV4-1
J: TRBJ2-2
size: -
D: TRBD1
CDR3: CASSLGQASTGELFF
DNA: TGCGCCAGCAGCCTAGGACAGGCTTCCACCGGGGAGCTGTTTTTT

V: TRBV21-1
J: TRBJ2-4
size: -
D: -
CDR3: CASSSNGTLIDVKNIQYF
DNA: TGTGCCAGCAGCTCAAATGGTACCCTGATAGATGTCAAAAACATTCAGTACTTC

V: TRBV7-3
J: TRBJ2-1
size: -
D: TRBD2
CDR3: CASRQSGGAYNEQFF
DNA: TGTGCCAGCAGACAGAGCGGGGGGGCCTACAATGAGCAGTTCTTC

V: TRBV27
J: TRBJ1-1
size: -
D: -
CDR3: CASRTRALGTEAFF
DNA: TGTGCCAGCAGAACGAGGGCCCTAGGGACTGAAGCTTTCTTT

V: TRBV25-1
J: TRBJ2-1
size: -
D: -
CDR3: CASSEGSRNEQFF
DNA: TGTGCCAGCAGTGAGGGGAGTAGGAATGAGCAGTTCTTC

V: TRBV18
J: TRBJ1-5
size: -
D: -
CDR3: CASSPQTGHGPQHF
DNA: TGTGCCAGCTCACCACAGACAGGCCACGGGCCCCAGCATTTT

V: TRBV6-6
J: TRBJ1-1
size: -
D: TRBD1
CDR3: CASSHRGPGAFF
DNA: TGTGCCAGCAGCCACAGGGGTCCGGGAGCTTTCTTT

V: TRBV3-1/TRBV3-2
J: TRBJ1-3
size: few
D: TRBD1
CDR3: CASGRTGDAGNTIYF
DNA: TGTGCCAGCGGAAGGACAGGAGATGCTGGAAACACCATATATTTT

V: TRBV2
J: TRBJ1-5
size: -
D: -
CDR3: CASSDLAPNQPQHF
DNA: TGTGCCAGCAGTGACCTGGCCCCCAATCAGCCCCAGCATTTT

V: TRBV10-3
J: TRBJ2-3
size: -
D: -
CDR3: CAITPSPGDTQYF
DNA: TGTGCCATCACACCTAGCCCCGGGGATACGCAGTATTTT

V: TRBV6-5
J: TRBJ2-1
size: -
D: -
CDR3: CASKRDIAQGNQFF
DNA: TGTGCCAGCAAAAGGGACATAGCGCAGGGAAACCAGTTCTTC

V: TRBV21-1
J: TRBJ2-1
size: -
D: -
CDR3: CASSKGRRGYNEQFF
DNA: TGTGCCAGCAGCAAAGGCCGGAGAGGGTACAATGAGCAGTTCTTC

V: TRBV5-1
J: TRBJ2-7
size: -
D: -
CDR3: CASSLGGSRGEQYF
DNA: TGCGCCAGCAGCTTGGGAGGGAGCCGAGGCGAGCAGTACTTC

V: TRBV28
J: TRBJ1-5
size: -
D: TRBD1
CDR3: CATLQGRSNQPQHF
DNA: TGTGCCACCCTACAGGGGAGAAGCAATCAGCCCCAGCATTTT

V: TRBV11-1
J: TRBJ2-1
size: -
D: TRBD2
CDR3: CASSWSASGGGNEQFF
DNA: TGTGCCAGCAGCTGGAGCGCTAGCGGGGGCGGCAATGAGCAGTTCTTC

V: TRBV5-1
J: TRBJ2-7
size: -
D: TRBD2
CDR3: CASSWTSGGGEQYF
DNA: TGCGCCAGCAGCTGGACTAGCGGGGGTGGCGAGCAGTACTTC

V: TRBV4-3
J: TRBJ2-2
size: few
D: -
CDR3: CASSQDRGWELFF
DNA: TGCGCCAGCAGCCAAGATCGCGGGTGGGAGCTGTTTTTT

V: TRBV27
J: TRBJ2-7
size: -
D: TRBD1
CDR3: CASSTPSRDRAYEQYF
DNA: TGTGCCAGCAGTACGCCCTCTAGGGACAGGGCATACGAGCAGTACTTC

V: TRBV2
J: TRBJ1-2
size: -
D: -
CDR3: CASSPGRGYGYTF
DNA: TGTGCCAGCAGCCCGGGGAGAGGCTATGGCTACACCTTC

V: TRBV5-1
J: TRBJ1-1
size: -
D: -
CDR3: CASSLAGGPFEAFF
DNA: TGCGCCAGCAGCTTGGCGGGGGGGCCCTTCGAAGCTTTCTTT

V: TRBV7-8
J: TRBJ1-2
size: -
D: -
CDR3: CASSPGREESGYTF
DNA: TGTGCCAGCAGCCCAGGGAGGGAAGAGAGTGGCTACACCTTC

V: TRBV15
J: TRBJ2-6
size: once
D: TRBD1
CDR3: CATSRGGTGSSGANVLTF
DNA: TGTGCCACCAGCAGAGGGGGGACAGGCTCCTCTGGGGCCAACGTCCTGACTTTC

V: TRBV5-4
J: TRBJ1-4
size: -
D: -
CDR3: CASSRAPGEGLFF
DNA: TGTGCCAGCAGTCGGGCACCAGGGGAGGGACTGTTTTTT

V: TRBV2
J: TRBJ1-1
size: -
D: -
CDR3: CASTPGGANTEAFF
DNA: TGTGCCAGCACCCCGGGCGGGGCGAACACTGAAGCTTTCTTT

V: TRBV7-8
J: TRBJ2-3
size: once
D: TRBD2
CDR3: CATSGGGRLAGSTDTQYF
DNA: TGTGCCACGTCAGGAGGGGGAAGACTAGCGGGGAGCACAGATACGCAGTATTTT

V: TRBV10-2
J: TRBJ1-5
size: -
D: TRBD1
CDR3: CASSPGQGAGQPQHF
DNA: TGCGCCAGCAGTCCGGGACAGGGGGCGGGTCAGCCCCAGCATTTT

V: TRBV7-2
J: TRBJ2-3
size: -
D: TRBD2
CDR3: CASSPTSGGADTQYF
DNA: TGTGCCAGCAGCCCGACTAGCGGGGGGGCGGATACGCAGTATTTT

V: TRBV4-1
J: TRBJ1-1
size: -
D: TRBD1
CDR3: CASSPTGERAEAFF
DNA: TGCGCCAGCAGCCCGACAGGGGAGCGCGCTGAAGCTTTCTTT

V: TRBV28
J: TRBJ2-5
size: -
D: TRBD2
CDR3: CASSKPLAGGKTQYF
DNA: TGTGCCAGCAGCAAGCCCCTAGCGGGGGGAAAGACCCAGTACTTC

V: TRBV7-2
J: TRBJ1-4
size: -
D: -
CDR3: CASSPSATNEKLFF
DNA: TGTGCCAGCAGCCCGTCCGCAACTAATGAAAAACTGTTTTTT

V: TRBV5-1
J: TRBJ1-3
size: -
D: TRBD1
CDR3: CASSSGQGNTIYF
DNA: TGCGCCAGCAGCTCGGGACAGGGAAACACCATATATTTT

V: TRBV11-2
J: TRBJ2-3
size: -
D: TRBD2
CDR3: CASSSSLAGGRTDTQYF
DNA: TGTGCCAGCAGCTCCTCCCTAGCGGGGGGGCGGACAGATACGCAGTATTTT

V: TRBV27
J: TRBJ1-5
size: few
D: -
CDR3: CASGREQGGQPQHF
DNA: TGTGCCAGCGGACGGGAACAAGGAGGTCAGCCCCAGCATTTT

V: TRBV5-5
J: TRBJ2-3
size: -
D: -
CDR3: CASSLFRVYTDTQYF
DNA: TGTGCCAGCAGCTTATTCAGGGTCTACACAGATACGCAGTATTTT

V: TRBV24-1
J: TRBJ2-3
size: -
D: TRBD2
CDR3: CATSDRLAGGTDTQYF
DNA: TGTGCCACCAGTGACCGTTTAGCGGGGGGCACAGATACGCAGTATTTT

V: TRBV27
J: TRBJ1-2
size: -
D: TRBD1
CDR3: CASSLSGTAYGYTF
DNA: TGTGCCAGCAGTTTATCGGGGACAGCCTATGGCTACACCTTC

V: TRBV4-1
J: TRBJ1-4
size: -
D: -
CDR3: CASSQPRSATNEKLFF
DNA: TGCGCCAGCAGCCAACCAAGGAGTGCAACTAATGAAAAACTGTTTTTT

V: TRBV6-2/TRBV6-3
J: TRBJ1-1
size: -
D: -
CDR3: CASSYSLRGENTEAFF
DNA: TGTGCCAGCAGTTACTCTCTCCGCGGGGAGAACACTGAAGCTTTCTTT

V: TRBV5-6
J: TRBJ2-3
size: -
D: TRBD1
CDR3: CASSSDRDWGTDTQYF
DNA: TGTGCCAGCAGCTCGGACAGGGACTGGGGCACAGATACGCAGTATTTT

V: TRBV4-1
J: TRBJ1-4
size: -
D: -
CDR3: CASSQDTPRGEKLFF
DNA: TGCGCCAGCAGCCAAGACACACCAAGAGGGGAAAAACTGTTTTTT

V: TRBV24-1
J: TRBJ2-4
size: -
D: -
CDR3: CATSDLLDTKNIQYF
DNA: TGTGCCACCAGTGATTTACTGGACACCAAAAACATTCAGTACTTC

V: TRBV6-1
J: TRBJ2-3
size: -
D: TRBD2
CDR3: CASSEGVAGGTQYF
DNA: TGTGCCAGCAGTGAAGGGGTAGCGGGGGGGACGCAGTATTTT

V: TRBV7-2
J: TRBJ1-1
size: -
D: -
CDR3: CASSPGRGGNTEAFF
DNA: TGTGCCAGCAGCCCCGGACGGGGGGGGAACACTGAAGCTTTCTTT

V: TRBV5-1
J: TRBJ1-3
size: -
D: TRBD1
CDR3: CASSLAVSPRGTHSSGNTIYF
DNA: TGCGCCAGCAGCTTGGCCGTATCTCCCAGGGGGACACATTCCTCTGGAAACACCATATATTTT

V: TRBV4-2
J: TRBJ1-5
size: -
D: -
CDR3: CASSQDQTPYQPQHF
DNA: TGTGCCAGCAGCCAAGATCAAACACCTTATCAGCCCCAGCATTTT

V: TRBV5-6
J: TRBJ2-7
size: -
D: TRBD2
CDR3: CASSPLAGDSYEQYF
DNA: TGTGCCAGCAGCCCTCTAGCGGGGGATTCCTACGAGCAGTACTTC

V: TRBV30
J: TRBJ2-7
size: -
D: -
CDR3: CAWSVDSPSSYEQYF
DNA: TGTGCCTGGAGTGTCGACTCGCCGAGCTCCTACGAGCAGTACTTC

V: TRBV12-5
J: TRBJ1-1
size: -
D: -
CDR3: CASGPRGNTEAFF
DNA: TGTGCTAGTGGTCCCAGGGGGAACACTGAAGCTTTCTTT

V: TRBV7-9
J: TRBJ2-1
size: few
D: TRBD1
CDR3: CASSLQGAAGNEQFF
DNA: TGTGCCAGCAGCCTACAGGGGGCCGCGGGGAATGAGCAGTTCTTC

V: TRBV7-9
J: TRBJ2-7
size: once
D: TRBD1
CDR3: CASSFSTGVGEQYF
DNA: TGTGCCAGCAGCTTCTCTACAGGGGTCGGAGAGCAGTACTTC